The clone carrying this T cell receptor (beta chain) turned up a few times. Antigen specificity is unknown. The entry originates in a study of neurological immune-mediated disorders. Study-wide points: The level of TCR clonal expansion was highest in patients with HTLV-1-associated myelopathy and lowest in multiple sclerosis, where it fell below the level seen in healthy controls.

This sample's time point: longitudinal time-point 2. Unsorted libraries used 2 million PBMCs kept at -80 degrees C. By 5'RACE with 10-nucleotide random UMIs, the cDNA was made. The output of every sequencing run, over 160 million TCR-beta sequences, came from 15-18 subjects. TCRdb processed the 5' RACE reads anew with MiXCR; each CDR3 protein has one entry. This table has some 100,000 distinct CDR3 sequences, around 13% appearing once. In germline, CDR1 is MNHEY, CDR2 SVGAGI. The CDR3 has 16 amino acids. With 4 bases clipped from V and 2 bases from J, the junction kept 4 bases outside the gene matches.

Material: PBMCs. The chain uses TRBV6-5 and TRBJ2-5; TRBD2 matches at 13 bases. The clonotype was recovered from a female donor with HTLV-1-associated myelopathy (HAM/TSP). DNA for the CDR3: TGTGCCAGCAGTTTGACGGGACTAGCGGGGCAAGAGACCCAGTACTTC. Translated, it gives CASSLTGLAGQETQYF.